The T cell receptor (beta chain) under discussion was sequenced for a study of long-term antiretroviral therapy in people with HIV. Trimming stripped 3 bases from V and 7 bases from J, with 12 bases between. The CDR3 extends over 13 amino acids. Germline assignment: CDR1 MNHEY and CDR2 SMNVEV (reference sequence). Researchers report immunoSEQ v3.0 was run at survey level. The repertoire was sequenced with immunoSEQ multiplex PCR; TCRdb's copy has only in-frame clones and lacks some. Of about 17,000 clones detected, around 79% appear once; the ten largest clones hold roughly 8%. This chain joins TRBV27 and TRBJ1-2; D ambiguous. The sequenced sample was unsorted PBMCs, obtained at the start of antiretroviral therapy. This receptor was taken from a man aged 25-40 years with HIV. CDR3 amino acids: CASSFPGGVGYTF. The CDR3 region has the DNA TGTGCCAGCAGTTTCCCAGGCGGCGTTGGCTACACCTTC.